Listed below are T cell receptor beta chains from one sample, sequenced in a study of T cells in localized non-small cell lung cancer. The data were produced by immunoSEQ multiplex PCR, yet TCRdb's version contains in-frame clones alone and is incomplete. The sample consists of under 100,000 clones, more than 75% of them appearing once. The sequencing used peripheral blood, collected before any cancer treatment. The receptors were gathered from a woman between 40 and 69 years old with stage I squamous cell lung carcinoma. Both conserved end residues are part of each CDR3. The order of the fields is clone size, J gene, V gene, D gene, CDR3 DNA, CDR3 protein. The D gene is left open where the match is weak. The size field is filled for only some rows; it gives once, few, many or a size class.

-	TRBJ2-7	TRBV13	-	TGTGCCAGCAGCTTTCAGGGTACCTACGAGCAGTACTTC	CASSFQGTYEQYF
-	TRBJ1-6	TRBV5-4	-	TGTGCCGGGGGAACCGACACGGCAAATTCACCCCTCCACTTT	CAGGTDTANSPLHF
-	TRBJ2-7	TRBV7-9	-	TGTGCCAGCAGCTTAAAGGAAGAGCAGTACTTC	CASSLKEEQYF
-	TRBJ1-1	TRBV14	-	TGTGCCAGCAGCCAAGATCAAGCACGGAGGAACACTGAAGCTTTCTTT	CASSQDQARRNTEAFF
once	TRBJ1-2	TRBV9	-	TGTGCCAGCAGCGTAGTAGAACTTGGTCCCTATGGCTACACCTTC	CASSVVELGPYGYTF
-	TRBJ1-6	TRBV25-1	-	TGTGCCAGCAGTGAACAGGGCCGTAATTCACCCCTCCACTTT	CASSEQGRNSPLHF
-	TRBJ2-1	TRBV2	TRBD1	TGTGCCAGCTCCCTAGGACAGGGGGTTAGGAATGAGCAGTTCTTC	CASSLGQGVRNEQFF
-	TRBJ2-5	TRBV10-3	TRBD1	TGTGCCATCAGTGAGTCAAGCAGGGGGGAGACCCAGTACTTC	CAISESSRGETQYF
-	TRBJ1-1	TRBV20-1	-	TGCAGTGCTAGACTCGTGACAGAAGCTTTCTTT	CSARLVTEAFF
-	TRBJ1-2	TRBV15	-	TGTGCCACCAGCAGAGAAAGACAACCCTTGGATCGGGATGGCTACACCTTC	CATSRERQPLDRDGYTF
-	TRBJ1-1	TRBV19	-	TGTGCCAGTAGCCCCCCGGGCAGAATCGGGACTGAAGCTTTCTTT	CASSPPGRIGTEAFF
-	TRBJ2-1	TRBV9	-	TGTGCCAGCAGCGTAGATGCGTGGGTAACAGCAGAAAGTGAGCAGTTCTTC	CASSVDAWVTAESEQFF
few	TRBJ1-4	TRBV6-5	TRBD1	TGTGCCAGCAGTTACTCCCCAGGGGGAGGAGAAAAACTGTTTTTT	CASSYSPGGGEKLFF
-	TRBJ2-3	TRBV10-3	-	TGTGCCATCAGTGACAACACCTTAGATACGCAGTATTTT	CAISDNTLDTQYF
-	TRBJ2-3	TRBV6-6	-	TGTGCCAGCAGCCGTCGCGACTTCGATACGCAGTATTTT	CASSRRDFDTQYF
-	TRBJ1-6	TRBV25-1	-	TGTGCCAGCAGTGAGGCCCGCGCCGACTATAATTCACCCCTCCACTTT	CASSEARADYNSPLHF
-	TRBJ2-7	TRBV11-2	TRBD1	TGTGCCAGCAGCTTAGAAGGCGTTAACAGGGGGCATGACGAGCAGTACTTC	CASSLEGVNRGHDEQYF
-	TRBJ2-5	TRBV30	TRBD2	TGTGCCTGGAGTCGAAGCGGGGGGCACCCGCAAGAGACCCAGTACTTC	CAWSRSGGHPQETQYF
-	TRBJ1-5	TRBV2	-	TGTGCCAGCAGTGAGGAGGGGGGAGGCCAGCCCCAGCATTTT	CASSEEGGGQPQHF
-	TRBJ1-2	TRBV7-9	TRBD1	TGTGCCAGCAGCCCGGGACAGGGAAGGTATGGCTACACCTTC	CASSPGQGRYGYTF
-	TRBJ1-6	TRBV19	-	TGTGCCAGTAGTATCTATTGGACAGAGAATTCACCCCTCCACTTT	CASSIYWTENSPLHF
-	TRBJ2-5	TRBV7-9	-	TGTGCCAGCAGCCCCCCCATGAAACAACAAGAGACCCAGTACTTC	CASSPPMKQQETQYF
-	TRBJ1-1	TRBV11-2	-	TGTGCCAGCAGCTTGGGGCAGCCAAGTCCTTTCTTT	CASSLGQPSPFF
-	TRBJ1-6	TRBV6-1	TRBD1	TGTGCCAGCAGTGAAACCCCAGGGGGCGGGTCACCCCTCCACTTT	CASSETPGGGSPLHF
-	TRBJ1-2	TRBV30	TRBD1	TGTGCCTCGTTGGGACAGGGTGTTGGCTACACCTTC	CASLGQGVGYTF
-	TRBJ1-1	TRBV6-5	-	TGTGCCAGCAGTTACAGGGAACACACTGAAGCTTTCTTT	CASSYREHTEAFF
once	TRBJ1-1	TRBV6-5	-	TGTGCCAGCAGTCCCCCCGGGGGGAGTGAAGCTTTCTTT	CASSPPGGSEAFF
-	TRBJ1-1	TRBV4-2	-	TGTGCCAGCAGCCAAGAAATGGGAATGAACACTGAAGCTTTCTTT	CASSQEMGMNTEAFF
-	TRBJ1-5	TRBV7-2	-	TGTGCCAGCAGCTTAGCTAGTCTGCCCAATCAGCCCCAGCATTTT	CASSLASLPNQPQHF